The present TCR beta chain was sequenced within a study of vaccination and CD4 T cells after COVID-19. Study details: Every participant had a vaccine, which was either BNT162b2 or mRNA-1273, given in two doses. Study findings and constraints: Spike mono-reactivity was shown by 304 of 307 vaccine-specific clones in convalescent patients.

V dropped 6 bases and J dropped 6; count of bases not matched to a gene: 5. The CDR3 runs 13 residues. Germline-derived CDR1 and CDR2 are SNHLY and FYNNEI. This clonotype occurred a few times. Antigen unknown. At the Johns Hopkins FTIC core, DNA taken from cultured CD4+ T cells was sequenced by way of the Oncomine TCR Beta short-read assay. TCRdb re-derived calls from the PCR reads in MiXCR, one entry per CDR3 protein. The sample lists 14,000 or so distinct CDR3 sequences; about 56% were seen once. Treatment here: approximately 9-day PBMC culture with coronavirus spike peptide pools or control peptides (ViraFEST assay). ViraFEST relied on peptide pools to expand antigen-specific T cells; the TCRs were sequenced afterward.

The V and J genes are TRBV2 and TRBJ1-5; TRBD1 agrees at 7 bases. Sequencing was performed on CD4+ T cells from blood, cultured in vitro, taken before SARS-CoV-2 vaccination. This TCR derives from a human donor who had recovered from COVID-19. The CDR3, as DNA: TGTGCCAGCAGAACAGGGGCTCCTCAGCCCCAGCATTTT. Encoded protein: CASRTGAPQPQHF.